Listed below are T cell receptor beta chains from one sample, sequenced in a study of blood T cell repertoires in COVID-19. The assay was immunoSEQ multiplex PCR, and TCRdb's table has in-frame clones only and misses some. In the table there are fewer than 200,000 clones, around 80% of which are singletons. Sequencing was done on a sample of peripheral blood. The receptors were sampled from a human donor in a cohort sampled during active COVID-19. The CDR3 runs from the conserved cysteine through the conserved F or W. A D gene is named only where the DNA matches it firmly. Clone size is given for some rows only: seen once, a few or many times, or a class if the clone is expanded.

d_call j_call clone_size v_call cdr3_aa cdr3_nt
NA TRBJ1-2 NA TRBV12-3/TRBV12-4 CASSLGRRGGYTF TGTGCCAGCAGCCTAGGCCGGCGTGGTGGCTACACCTTC
NA TRBJ2-5 NA TRBV7-9 CASSSPAVTIEETQYF TGTGCCAGCAGCTCCCCGGCTGTAACTATCGAAGAGACCCAGTACTTC
TRBD1 TRBJ1-1 NA TRBV7-3 CASSLTGQGSTEAFF TGTGCCAGCAGCCTGACGGGACAGGGGTCCACTGAAGCTTTCTTT
NA TRBJ2-7 NA TRBV15 CATSREAGRGEEQYF TGTGCCACCAGCAGAGAGGCAGGGCGTGGGGAAGAGCAGTACTTC
TRBD1 TRBJ2-7 NA TRBV27 CASSSRDRYTYEQYF TGTGCCAGCAGTAGCCGGGACAGGTATACCTACGAGCAGTACTTC
NA TRBJ1-5 NA TRBV6-5 CASSRTGGQPQHF TGTGCCAGCAGTAGGACTGGAGGACAGCCCCAGCATTTT
TRBD1 TRBJ1-1 NA TRBV9 CASSERQGFNTEAFF TGTGCCAGCAGCGAGCGACAGGGCTTTAACACTGAAGCTTTCTTT
TRBD2 TRBJ2-3 NA TRBV7-9 CASSSAGPTDTQYF TGTGCCAGCAGCTCAGCGGGGCCCACAGATACGCAGTATTTT
NA TRBJ1-2 NA TRBV12-3/TRBV12-4 CASSFGVTYGYTF TGTGCCAGCAGTTTTGGAGTCACCTATGGCTACACCTTC
NA TRBJ2-1 NA TRBV7-2 CASSFFSGINEQFF TGTGCCAGCAGCTTCTTCTCGGGGATTAATGAGCAGTTCTTC
TRBD2 TRBJ2-7 few TRBV18 CASSPQRSGGSNEQYF TGTGCCAGCTCACCACAGAGAAGCGGGGGGAGCAACGAGCAGTACTTC
TRBD1 TRBJ1-1 NA TRBV7-9 CASSNIGRNRGNTEAFF TGTGCCAGCAGCAACATCGGTCGGAACAGGGGGAACACTGAAGCTTTCTTT
NA TRBJ1-3 NA TRBV19 CASRQEVSGNTIYF TGTGCCAGTAGACAAGAAGTCTCTGGAAACACCATATATTTT
NA TRBJ2-7 NA TRBV7-2 CASSLVAVSYEQYF TGTGCCAGCAGCTTAGTGGCAGTGTCCTACGAGCAGTACTTC
TRBD1 TRBJ1-1 NA TRBV2 CASGRTGEDTEAFF TGTGCCAGCGGACGGACAGGGGAGGACACTGAAGCTTTCTTT
TRBD1 TRBJ2-1 NA TRBV5-1 CASSLAVDRLGDEQFF TGCGCCAGCAGCCTCGCTGTGGACAGGCTAGGGGATGAGCAGTTCTTC
TRBD1 TRBJ1-1 NA TRBV24-1 CATRDRVGSAFF TGTGCCACCAGGGACAGGGTCGGGTCAGCTTTCTTT
TRBD1 TRBJ1-2 once TRBV6-5 CASRRGQGNGYTF TGTGCCAGCAGGCGGGGACAGGGCAACGGCTACACCTTC
TRBD1 TRBJ1-4 NA TRBV3-1/TRBV3-2 CASSQARQGQLFF TGTGCCAGCAGTCAAGCTAGACAGGGTCAACTGTTTTTT
NA TRBJ1-4 NA TRBV19 CASSPPDRTTNEKLFF TGTGCCAGTAGTCCCCCGGACAGAACAACTAATGAAAAACTGTTTTTT
TRBD2 TRBJ2-2 NA TRBV6-1 CASSAGLVTFTGELFF TGTGCCAGCAGTGCGGGACTAGTAACATTCACCGGGGAGCTGTTTTTT
NA TRBJ1-1 NA TRBV11-1 CASSLFRGNTEAFF TGTGCCAGCAGCTTATTCCGCGGGAACACTGAAGCTTTCTTT
TRBD2 TRBJ2-7 once TRBV13 CASSPNPSGDPYEQYF TGTGCCAGCAGCCCGAATCCCAGCGGGGACCCCTACGAGCAGTACTTC
NA TRBJ1-1 NA TRBV18 CASFKTRDTEAFF TGTGCCAGCTTCAAGACGAGGGACACTGAAGCTTTCTTT
TRBD1 TRBJ2-2 NA TRBV7-3 CASSLGQAGELFF TGTGCCAGCAGCTTAGGACAGGCCGGGGAGCTGTTTTTT
TRBD1 TRBJ1-5 NA TRBV19 CASSDRVGNQPQHF TGTGCCAGTAGTGACAGGGTAGGGAATCAGCCCCAGCATTTT
NA TRBJ2-5 NA TRBV29-1 CTGRDWDQETQYF TGCACCGGCCGGGACTGGGACCAAGAGACCCAGTACTTC
NA TRBJ1-6 NA TRBV2 CASSPTRPRPLHF TGTGCCAGCAGCCCTACCAGGCCCCGACCCCTCCACTTT
NA TRBJ2-6 NA TRBV19 CASRIQGIGANVLTF TGTGCCAGTAGAATACAGGGAATTGGGGCCAACGTCCTGACTTTC
TRBD1 TRBJ1-1 NA TRBV5-4 CASSLAGWTGGDAEAFF TGTGCCAGCAGCTTGGCGGGATGGACAGGGGGCGACGCTGAAGCTTTCTTT
TRBD1 TRBJ2-7 NA TRBV20-1 CSASSTGDEQYF TGCAGTGCTAGTTCGACAGGGGACGAGCAGTACTTC
TRBD1 TRBJ1-1 NA TRBV2 CASSTRTGGNTEAFF TGTGCCAGCAGTACGCGGACAGGGGGCAACACTGAAGCTTTCTTT
NA TRBJ1-2 NA TRBV30 CAWSGGQSVARGYGYTF TGTGCCTGGAGTGGGGGCCAGTCTGTCGCCCGAGGCTATGGCTACACCTTC
NA TRBJ1-4 NA TRBV12-3/TRBV12-4 CASRGETNEKLFF TGTGCCAGCCGGGGGGAAACTAATGAAAAACTGTTTTTT
TRBD2 TRBJ2-5 few TRBV2 CASSWTSKETQYF TGTGCCAGCAGCTGGACTAGTAAAGAGACCCAGTACTTC
NA TRBJ1-1 few TRBV4-1 CASSQARYTEAFF TGCGCCAGCAGCCAAGCTCGGTACACTGAAGCTTTCTTT
NA TRBJ2-1 NA TRBV4-2 CASSQGWAESSYNEQFF TGTGCCAGCAGCCAAGGGTGGGCAGAGAGCTCCTACAATGAGCAGTTCTTC
TRBD1 TRBJ1-2 NA TRBV30 CAWSVGTAPQAPGYGYTF TGTGCCTGGAGTGTAGGGACAGCTCCCCAGGCACCCGGCTATGGCTACACCTTC
NA TRBJ1-5 NA TRBV5-1 CASSIATGRDQPQHF TGCGCCAGCAGCATCGCTACAGGGCGTGATCAGCCCCAGCATTTT
TRBD1 TRBJ2-7 many TRBV27 CASSLGTGGWQYF TGTGCCAGCAGTCTCGGGACAGGGGGCTGGCAGTACTTC
NA TRBJ2-7 NA TRBV19 CASSPRLVGDEQYF TGTGCCAGTAGCCCTCGACTAGTAGGAGACGAGCAGTACTTC
TRBD1 TRBJ1-5 NA TRBV6-5 CASETGTVSNQPQHF TGTGCCAGCGAAACGGGGACAGTTAGCAATCAGCCCCAGCATTTT
TRBD1 TRBJ1-1 NA TRBV4-2 CASSQGTGVEAFF TGTGCCAGCAGCCAAGGAACAGGGGTGGAAGCTTTCTTT
TRBD2 TRBJ2-5 once TRBV5-1 CASSPWGGQETQYF TGCGCCAGCAGCCCGTGGGGGGGTCAAGAGACCCAGTACTTC
NA TRBJ2-1 NA TRBV3-1/TRBV3-2 CASSQGTADSYNEQFF TGTGCCAGCAGCCAAGGGACAGCCGACTCCTACAATGAGCAGTTCTTC
TRBD1 TRBJ1-1 few TRBV7-8 CASSSGQWNTEAFF TGTGCCAGCAGCTCGGGACAGTGGAACACTGAAGCTTTCTTT
NA TRBJ1-5 once TRBV21-1 CASSNIVTQWLKNSNQPQHF TGTGCCAGCAGCAATATTGTCACGCAGTGGCTTAAGAATAGCAATCAGCCCCAGCATTTT
TRBD2 TRBJ2-1 NA TRBV11-2 CASSLGSGGGSEQFF TGTGCCAGCAGCTTAGGGAGCGGGGGTGGGAGTGAGCAGTTCTTC
NA TRBJ1-3 NA TRBV6-5 CASCRGSFSGNTIYF TGTGCCAGCTGCCGGGGGTCCTTCTCTGGAAACACCATATATTTT
TRBD2 TRBJ2-5 once TRBV6-5 CASRQSGGETQYF TGTGCCAGCAGGCAGAGCGGGGGGGAGACCCAGTACTTC
TRBD1 TRBJ2-7 NA TRBV6-2/TRBV6-3 CASSQTGMIYF TGTGCCAGCAGTCAGACAGGGATGATATACTTC
TRBD2 TRBJ2-1 NA TRBV5-1 CASSLAVSSYNEQFF TGCGCCAGCTCCCTAGCGGTGAGCTCCTACAATGAGCAGTTCTTC
TRBD1 TRBJ1-1 NA TRBV19 CASSIKGAPYTEAFF TGTGCCAGTAGTATCAAGGGGGCTCCTTACACTGAAGCTTTCTTT
NA TRBJ1-2 NA TRBV30 CAWSESPRSYGYTF TGTGCCTGGAGTGAATCTCCTAGGTCCTATGGCTACACCTTC
NA TRBJ1-3 NA TRBV7-2 CASILLRGGMGNTIYF TGTGCCAGCATACTCCTCCGGGGTGGGATGGGAAACACCATATATTTT
NA TRBJ1-2 NA TRBV6-5 CASSYFGGFTGYTF TGTGCCAGCAGTTACTTCGGAGGGTTCACTGGCTACACCTTC
TRBD2 TRBJ2-2 NA TRBV7-2 CASSRGGSTGELFF TGTGCCAGCAGCCGCGGGGGGAGCACCGGGGAGCTGTTTTTT
NA TRBJ1-2 NA TRBV9 CASSPPGGQGGYTF TGTGCCAGCAGCCCACCGGGGGGGCAGGGTGGCTACACCTTC
TRBD1 TRBJ1-2 NA TRBV10-3 CAISETGVAYGYTF TGTGCCATCAGTGAGACAGGGGTTGCCTATGGCTACACCTTC